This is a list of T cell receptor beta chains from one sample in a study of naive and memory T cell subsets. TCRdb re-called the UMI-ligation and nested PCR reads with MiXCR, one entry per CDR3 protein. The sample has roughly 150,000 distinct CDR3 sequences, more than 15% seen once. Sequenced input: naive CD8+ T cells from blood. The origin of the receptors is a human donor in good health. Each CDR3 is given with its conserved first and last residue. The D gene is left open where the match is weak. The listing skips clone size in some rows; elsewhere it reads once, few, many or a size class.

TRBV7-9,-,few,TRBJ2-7,CASSSLGGIRGFEQYF,TGTGCCAGCAGCTCCCTTGGGGGAATCCGGGGATTCGAGCAGTACTTC
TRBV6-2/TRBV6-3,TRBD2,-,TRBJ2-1,CASRQFSGSSNEQFF,TGTGCCAGCAGACAGTTTAGCGGGAGTTCCAATGAGCAGTTCTTC
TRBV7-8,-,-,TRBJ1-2,CASSLYDSELGYTF,TGTGCCAGCAGCTTATATGACAGCGAACTGGGCTACACCTTC
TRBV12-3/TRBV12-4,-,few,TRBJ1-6,CASNGDGYYSPLHF,TGTGCCAGCAACGGGGACGGCTACTATTCACCCCTCCACTTT
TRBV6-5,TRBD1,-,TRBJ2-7,CASSYGPGQEDYEQYF,TGTGCCAGCAGTTACGGACCGGGACAGGAGGACTACGAGCAGTACTTC
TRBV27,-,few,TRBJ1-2,CASSLIESPITYGYTF,TGTGCCAGCAGTTTGATAGAGTCTCCGATTACCTATGGCTACACCTTC
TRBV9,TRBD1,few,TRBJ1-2,CASSLGTGNYGYTF,TGTGCCAGCAGCCTTGGGACAGGGAACTATGGCTACACCTTC
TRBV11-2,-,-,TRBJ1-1,CASSSGAGGVDEAFF,TGTGCCAGCAGCTCAGGGGCGGGGGGCGTCGATGAAGCTTTCTTT
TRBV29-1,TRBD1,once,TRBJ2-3,CSVPGQRTDTQYF,TGCAGCGTCCCGGGACAGCGCACAGATACGCAGTATTTT
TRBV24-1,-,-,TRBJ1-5,CATPHLGGSNQPQHF,TGTGCCACCCCCCACTTGGGGGGTAGCAATCAGCCCCAGCATTTT
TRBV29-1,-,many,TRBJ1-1,CSVEDSGDLNTEAFF,TGCAGCGTTGAAGATTCCGGGGACTTGAACACTGAAGCTTTCTTT
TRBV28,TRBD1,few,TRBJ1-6,CASTAGTGINSPLHF,TGTGCCAGCACCGCTGGGACAGGAATTAATTCACCCCTCCACTTT
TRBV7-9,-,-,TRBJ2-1,CASSGGVSYNEQFF,TGTGCCAGCAGCGGGGGCGTCTCCTACAATGAGCAGTTCTTC
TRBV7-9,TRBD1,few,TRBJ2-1,CASSLPGQSGYNEQFF,TGTGCCAGCAGCTTACCGGGACAGTCCGGCTACAATGAGCAGTTCTTC
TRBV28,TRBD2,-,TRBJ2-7,CASSSRGTSGSYEQYF,TGTGCCAGCAGTTCCCGTGGGACTAGCGGCTCCTACGAGCAGTACTTC
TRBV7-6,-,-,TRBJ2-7,CASSLGGNYYEQYF,TGTGCCAGCAGCTTAGGTGGAAATTACTACGAGCAGTACTTC
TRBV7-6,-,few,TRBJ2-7,CASSPSRDPSYEQYF,TGTGCCAGCAGCCCCTCCCGGGACCCATCGTACGAGCAGTACTTC
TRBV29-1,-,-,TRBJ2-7,CSVELVGPSYEQYF,TGCAGCGTTGAACTGGTGGGGCCCTCCTACGAGCAGTACTTC
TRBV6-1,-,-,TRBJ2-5,CASSEGGGLQETQYF,TGTGCCAGCAGTGAAGGTGGTGGACTCCAAGAGACCCAGTACTTC
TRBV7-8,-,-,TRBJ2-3,CASSLPWGEDTQYF,TGTGCCAGCAGCTTACCTTGGGGGGAAGATACGCAGTATTTT
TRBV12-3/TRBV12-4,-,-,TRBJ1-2,CASSLVDGYTF,TGTGCCAGCAGTTTAGTGGATGGCTACACCTTC
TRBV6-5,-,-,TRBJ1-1,CASSYSTANTEAFF,TGTGCCAGCAGTTACTCGACTGCAAACACTGAAGCTTTCTTT
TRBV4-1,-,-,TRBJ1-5,CASSQDVGRGNQPQHF,TGCGCCAGCAGCCAAGATGTGGGGAGGGGCAATCAGCCCCAGCATTTT
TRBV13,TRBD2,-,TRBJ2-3,CASTASGSGEDTQYF,TGTGCCAGCACAGCTAGCGGGAGTGGGGAAGATACGCAGTATTTT
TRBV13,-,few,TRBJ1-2,CASNVGRVSDGYTF,TGTGCCAGCAATGTGGGGAGGGTCTCAGATGGCTACACCTTC
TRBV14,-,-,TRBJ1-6,CASSQDTDSYNSPLHF,TGTGCCAGCAGCCAAGACACAGACTCCTATAATTCACCCCTCCACTTT
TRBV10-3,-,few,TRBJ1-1,CAISESQGNTEAFF,TGTGCCATCAGTGAGTCGCAGGGGAACACTGAAGCTTTCTTT
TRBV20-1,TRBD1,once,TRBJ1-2,CSARWSGGPNGYTF,TGCAGTGCTAGATGGTCAGGGGGGCCAAATGGCTACACCTTC
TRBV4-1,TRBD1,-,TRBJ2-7,CASSQDLEDRGLYEQYF,TGCGCCAGCAGCCAAGACCTTGAGGACAGGGGGCTGTACGAGCAGTACTTC
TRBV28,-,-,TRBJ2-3,CASRPDLGADTQYF,TGTGCCAGCAGGCCCGACCTTGGAGCAGATACGCAGTATTTT
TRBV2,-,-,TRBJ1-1,CASILRGSGGTEAFF,TGTGCCAGCATTTTGAGGGGCTCCGGGGGGACTGAAGCTTTCTTT
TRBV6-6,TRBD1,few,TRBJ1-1,CAIDRGENTEAFF,TGTGCCATCGACAGGGGGGAGAACACTGAAGCTTTCTTT
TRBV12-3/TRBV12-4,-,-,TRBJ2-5,CASSGTDQETQYF,TGTGCCAGCAGTGGGACGGACCAAGAGACCCAGTACTTC
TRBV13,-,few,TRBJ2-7,CASGLQGYEQYF,TGTGCCAGCGGGCTCCAGGGCTACGAGCAGTACTTC
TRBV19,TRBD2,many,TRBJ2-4,CASSAGEGRNIQYF,TGTGCCAGTAGCGCGGGAGAAGGAAGGAACATTCAGTACTTC
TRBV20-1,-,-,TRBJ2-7,CSARETGSYEQYF,TGCAGTGCTAGAGAGACAGGCTCCTACGAGCAGTACTTC
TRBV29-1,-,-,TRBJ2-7,CSVEDWRNSGYEQYF,TGCAGCGTTGAAGATTGGAGAAATTCTGGCTACGAGCAGTACTTC
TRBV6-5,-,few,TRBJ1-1,CASSYRGMNTEAFF,TGTGCCAGCAGTTACAGGGGAATGAACACTGAAGCTTTCTTT
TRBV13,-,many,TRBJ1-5,CASSLGSGDQPQHF,TGTGCCAGCAGCTTAGGGTCAGGGGATCAGCCCCAGCATTTT
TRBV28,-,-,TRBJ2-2,CASSLSSGLGTGELFF,TGTGCCAGCAGTTTATCTTCAGGGTTGGGCACCGGGGAGCTGTTTTTT
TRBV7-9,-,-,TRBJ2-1,CASSLVHDSHNEQFF,TGTGCCAGCAGCTTAGTGCACGACAGCCACAATGAGCAGTTCTTC
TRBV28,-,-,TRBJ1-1,CASRLGYSTEAFF,TGTGCCAGCAGACTAGGGTACAGCACTGAAGCTTTCTTT
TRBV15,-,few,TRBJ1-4,CATTDFFAGDEKLFF,TGTGCCACCACTGACTTTTTCGCGGGGGATGAAAAACTGTTTTTT
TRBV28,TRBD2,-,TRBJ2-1,CASSLLLAGAHEQFF,TGTGCCAGCAGTTTATTACTAGCGGGAGCCCATGAGCAGTTCTTC
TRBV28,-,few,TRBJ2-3,CASSFLSPEDTQYF,TGTGCCAGCAGTTTTCTGTCTCCCGAAGATACGCAGTATTTT
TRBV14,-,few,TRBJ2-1,CASSQDVRGEQFF,TGTGCCAGCAGCCAAGACGTCCGCGGGGAGCAGTTCTTC
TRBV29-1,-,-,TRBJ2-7,CSVEGPSSYEQYF,TGCAGCGTTGAGGGACCAAGCTCCTACGAGCAGTACTTC
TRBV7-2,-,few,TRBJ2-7,CASSPVGASLGGEQYF,TGTGCCAGCAGCCCCGTGGGCGCTTCCTTAGGAGGCGAGCAGTACTTC
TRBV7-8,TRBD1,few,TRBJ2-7,CASSPSPGQGERSYEQYF,TGTGCCAGCAGCCCGAGCCCCGGACAGGGGGAGAGGTCCTACGAGCAGTACTTC
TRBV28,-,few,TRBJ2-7,CASTGSYEQYF,TGTGCCAGCACCGGCTCCTACGAGCAGTACTTC
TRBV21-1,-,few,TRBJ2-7,CASSARRGRCKAPYEQYF,TGTGCCAGCAGCGCCCGGAGAGGTAGATGCAAGGCCCCCTACGAGCAGTACTTC
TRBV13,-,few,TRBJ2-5,CASSYPGETQYF,TGTGCCAGCAGCTACCCAGGGGAAACCCAGTACTTC
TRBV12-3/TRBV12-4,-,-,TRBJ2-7,CASSLTYYEQYF,TGTGCCAGCAGTTTGACCTACTACGAGCAGTACTTC